The rows below give T cell receptor beta chains drawn from one sample of a study of T cells in Graves' hyperthyroidism and ophthalmopathy. One entry per CDR3 protein results from TCRdb running MiXCR on the multiplex PCR reads. The table has fewer than 900,000 distinct CDR3 sequences, around 17% seen once. Sequences were obtained from blood. The source of these receptors is a man between 18 and 29 years old with Graves' hyperthyroidism. Both conserved end residues are part of each CDR3. The order of the fields is clone size, J gene, V gene, D gene, CDR3 protein, CDR3 DNA. A D gene is named only where the DNA matches it firmly. Clone size is stated in some rows and not others, as once, few, many or a class when expanded.

clone size: NA; J gene: TRBJ2-1; V gene: TRBV12-5; D gene: NA; CDR3 protein: CASGIGSSYNEQFF; CDR3 DNA: TGTGCTAGTGGTATCGGGAGTTCCTACAATGAGCAGTTCTTC
clone size: few; J gene: TRBJ2-7; V gene: TRBV11-2; D gene: TRBD1; CDR3 protein: CASSRGQGVPYEQYF; CDR3 DNA: TGTGCCAGCAGCCGGGGACAGGGTGTGCCCTACGAGCAGTACTTC
clone size: few; J gene: TRBJ1-1; V gene: TRBV4-1; D gene: NA; CDR3 protein: CASSQPGGKRVAFF; CDR3 DNA: TGCGCCAGCAGCCAGCCCGGGGGGAAAAGGGTAGCTTTCTTT
clone size: NA; J gene: TRBJ1-1; V gene: TRBV4-1; D gene: NA; CDR3 protein: CASRYVAGANTEAFF; CDR3 DNA: TGCGCCAGCAGATACGTGGCAGGAGCGAACACTGAAGCTTTCTTT
clone size: NA; J gene: TRBJ1-5; V gene: TRBV28; D gene: NA; CDR3 protein: CASSFGTTRPQHF; CDR3 DNA: TGTGCCAGCAGTTTTGGGACTACTAGGCCCCAGCATTTT
clone size: many; J gene: TRBJ2-7; V gene: TRBV28; D gene: TRBD1; CDR3 protein: CASSTRGQGVHEQYF; CDR3 DNA: TGTGCCAGCAGTACGAGGGGACAGGGTGTCCACGAGCAGTACTTC
clone size: few; J gene: TRBJ2-3; V gene: TRBV6-2/TRBV6-3; D gene: TRBD1; CDR3 protein: CASSYWDRGTDTQYF; CDR3 DNA: TGTGCCAGCAGTTACTGGGACAGGGGAACAGATACGCAGTATTTT
clone size: few; J gene: TRBJ1-2; V gene: TRBV4-1; D gene: TRBD1; CDR3 protein: CASSQDPQGAYYGYTF; CDR3 DNA: TGCGCCAGCAGCCAAGACCCACAGGGGGCGTACTATGGCTACACCTTC
clone size: few; J gene: TRBJ1-4; V gene: TRBV28; D gene: NA; CDR3 protein: CASSLQSIDEKLFF; CDR3 DNA: TGTGCCAGCAGTCTTCAGTCGATCGATGAAAAACTGTTTTTT
clone size: many; J gene: TRBJ1-1; V gene: TRBV30; D gene: NA; CDR3 protein: CAWGREKAFF; CDR3 DNA: TGTGCCTGGGGCCGGGAGAAAGCTTTCTTT
clone size: many; J gene: TRBJ2-5; V gene: TRBV15; D gene: NA; CDR3 protein: CATSRDGQQETQYF; CDR3 DNA: TGTGCCACCAGCAGAGATGGGCAGCAAGAGACCCAGTACTTC
clone size: NA; J gene: TRBJ1-6; V gene: TRBV27; D gene: NA; CDR3 protein: CASSPLEGGNSPLHF; CDR3 DNA: TGTGCCAGCAGTCCCCTCGAGGGGGGGAATTCACCCCTCCACTTT
clone size: many; J gene: TRBJ1-5; V gene: TRBV27; D gene: NA; CDR3 protein: CASSSTAYSNQPQHF; CDR3 DNA: TGTGCCAGCAGTTCGACAGCTTATAGCAATCAGCCCCAGCATTTT
clone size: NA; J gene: TRBJ2-4; V gene: TRBV7-9; D gene: TRBD1; CDR3 protein: CASSSRRDRGAKNIQYF; CDR3 DNA: TGTGCCAGCAGCAGCCGCCGGGACAGGGGAGCCAAAAACATTCAGTACTTC
clone size: many; J gene: TRBJ2-1; V gene: TRBV12-5; D gene: TRBD2; CDR3 protein: CASGPGKRERNEQFF; CDR3 DNA: TGTGCTAGTGGCCCCGGGAAGCGGGAGCGCAATGAGCAGTTCTTC
clone size: NA; J gene: TRBJ2-7; V gene: TRBV20-1; D gene: NA; CDR3 protein: CSAGQVPGTRAYEQYF; CDR3 DNA: TGCAGTGCTGGTCAGGTCCCCGGGACACGGGCCTACGAGCAGTACTTC
clone size: few; J gene: TRBJ2-6; V gene: TRBV5-6; D gene: NA; CDR3 protein: CASSPTVSGANVLTF; CDR3 DNA: TGTGCCAGCAGCCCGACAGTCTCTGGGGCCAACGTCCTGACTTTC
clone size: NA; J gene: TRBJ2-1; V gene: TRBV20-1; D gene: TRBD1; CDR3 protein: CSARGSVRGNEQFF; CDR3 DNA: TGCAGTGCCAGGGGGAGTGTTAGGGGCAATGAGCAGTTCTTC
clone size: few; J gene: TRBJ1-1; V gene: TRBV5-1; D gene: NA; CDR3 protein: CASSLGSMGGQQAFF; CDR3 DNA: TGCGCCAGCAGCTTGGGTTCGATGGGTGGACAGCAAGCTTTCTTT